This T cell receptor beta chain was profiled in a study of identical twins. Study-level findings and limits: Model-predicted out-of-frame TCR alpha sharing fell below observed values in monozygotic twins.

TCRdb re-called the 5' RACE reads through MiXCR, storing one row per CDR3 protein. The sample records a few hundred thousand distinct CDR3 sequences, more than 9% being singletons. This clonotype was observed many times. Its antigen is as yet unknown. This same sample was also part of a study on yellow fever vaccine responses in identical twins. That source notes: Twins' vaccine T cell responses reportedly seemed partly convergent and partly personalized.

The clonotype originates from a young woman in good health. Sample: PBMCs.

The DNA for the CDR3 is TGTGCCAGCAGTTTTCGGCGGGAGGGCCGGTCTGATACGCAGTATTTT. Residues: CASSFRREGRSDTQYF. The rearrangement uses TRBV12-3 or TRBV12-4 and TRBJ2-3; 9 bases align to TRBD2. This CDR3 has 16 residues. J was trimmed by 6 bases and V by 3 bases; bases with no gene match: 10.